Below are 2 T cell receptor beta chains sequenced from a single sample in a study of vaccination and CD4 T cells after COVID-19. With the Oncomine TCR Beta short-read assay, DNA from cultured CD4+ T cells was sequenced. Using its own MiXCR run on the PCR reads, TCRdb lists one record per CDR3 protein. The sample carries about 20,000 distinct CDR3 sequences, 40% to 55% recorded once. Treatment defined: 10-day PBMC culture with coronavirus spike peptide pools or control peptides (ViraFEST assay). Their antigen targets remain unknown. The material was CD4+ T cells from blood, cultured in vitro, obtained before SARS-CoV-2 vaccination. All receptors derive from a human donor who had recovered from COVID-19.

The chain links TRBV7-9 to TRBJ2-7, with TRBD2 matching 7 bases. The germline V gene has CDR1 SEHNR and CDR2 FQNEAQ (reference sequence). Germline trimming cut 2 bases from V and 2 bases from J; bases unmatched to any gene: 9. CDR3 length: 16 amino acids. The CDR3 DNA reads TGTGCCAGCAGCTTACCGGTCGGGGGGTCCACCTACGAGCAGTACTTC. Translation gives CASSLPVGGSTYEQYF.

This sequence joins TRBV20-1 and TRBJ1-1, with D perhaps matching TRBD1 (5 bases). This CDR3 contains 14 residues. V lost 1 base, J lost 8 bases, and 17 bases lay in between. Germline V gene sequence: CDR1 DFQATT, CDR2 SNEGSKA (reference sequence). The CDR3 here is CSARALRDLPEAFF. The DNA of the CDR3 is TGCAGTGCTAGAGCCCTCCGGGACCTCCCCGAAGCTTTCTTT.